This entry features one T cell receptor beta chain sequence. The method was immunoSEQ multiplex PCR; TCRdb's version includes in-frame clones alone and lacks a portion of them. In the table there are approximately 70,000 clones, over 80% of which are singletons. This entry comes from a study of technical replicates of blood from a few donors. The V gene end was trimmed by 5 bases and the J gene end by 1 base; junction bases not matched to a gene: 1. The CDR3 is made up of 14 amino acids. The germline V gene has CDR1 LNHDA and CDR2 SQIVND (reference sequence). The chain is built from TRBV19 and TRBJ2-1, with TRBD2 matching 8 bases. The specimen sequenced was T cells isolated from PBMCs. The receptor's source is a human donor in good health. The CDR3: CASSREGSYNEQFF. As DNA, the CDR3 is TGTGCCAGTAGTCGGGAGGGATCCTACAATGAGCAGTTCTTC.